Following are 14 T cell receptor beta chains from one sample sequenced in a study of CD8 T cells in Susac syndrome. When the RNA was reverse transcribed, random hexamers were used with an input of 0.5 to 1 ug. TCRdb re-called the immunoSEQ multiplex PCR reads through MiXCR, storing one row per CDR3 protein. This table has roughly 130,000 distinct CDR3 sequences, approximately 94% appearing once. The specimen was CD4+ T cells from PBMCs. The receptor source for this set is a human donor with multiple sclerosis.

The V call is TRBV30, the J call TRBJ1-5; 8 nucleotides align to TRBD1. Trimming cost V 2 bases and J 7 bases; bases outside gene matches: 7. The germline V gene encodes CDR1 GTSNPN and CDR2 SVGIG (reference sequence). The CDR3 sequence is 14 residues long. The chain's CDR3 is CAWSPTGGSQPQHF. In DNA, the CDR3 is TGTGCCTGGAGTCCTACAGGGGGTTCGCAGCCCCAGCATTTT.

This sequence joins TRBV15 and TRBJ2-1; 10 positions match TRBD1. V trimming: 7 bases; J trimming: 4 bases; junction bases outside the gene matches: 4. This CDR3 contains 14 residues. Germline assignment: CDR1 LNHNV and CDR2 YYDKDF (reference sequence). In nucleotides, the CDR3 is TGTGCCACCAACCGGGACAGGGGATACAATGAGCAGTTCTTC. This gives the protein CATNRDRGYNEQFF.

The rearrangement uses TRBV7-9 and TRBJ1-1; D is uncertain. Between the trimmed V and J ends, which lost 2 bases and 4 bases, there was a span of 8 bases. Germline V gene sequence: CDR1 SEHNR, CDR2 FQNEAQ (reference sequence). The CDR3 is 13 amino acids. The CDR3 nucleotides read TGTGCCAGCAGCTTACTAAGTGTCACTGAAGCTTTCTTT. It specifies CASSLLSVTEAFF.

This chain joins TRBV19 and TRBJ2-2, with 7 bases matching TRBD1. The V segment lost 5 bases and the J segment 2 bases; nucleotides outside the gene matches: 8. The germline CDR1 and CDR2 sequences are LNHDA and SQIVND (reference sequence). The CDR3 loop spans 16 amino acids. CDR3 sequence reads: CASSLAGTANTGELFF. Here the CDR3 DNA reads TGTGCCAGTAGTCTGGCCGGGACAGCAAACACCGGGGAGCTGTTTTTT.

The rearrangement joins TRBV7-2 to TRBJ2-1, with D perhaps matching TRBD2 (6 bases). Germline loops: CDR1 SGHTA, CDR2 FQGNSA. Trimming took 4 bases from V and 7 from J, leaving 23 bases between them. The CDR3 loop spans 17 amino acids. In DNA, the CDR3 is TGTGCCAGCAGCTCCCGTGGGTCCGCGGGGATTCCAAATGAGCAGTTCTTC. It translates to CASSSRGSAGIPNEQFF.

This clonotype has a single count. This chain joins TRBV10-3 and TRBJ1-1; no reliable D call. V gave up 0 bases and J gave up 1 base, with 6 bases separating them. The CDR3 has 14 residues. Germline V lookup: CDR1 ENHRY, CDR2 SYGVKD. In DNA form, the CDR3 reads TGTGCCATCAGTGAGTCCGCCGGGAACACTGAAGCTTTCTTT. It codes for CAISESAGNTEAFF.

The chain couples TRBV20-1 to TRBJ2-7; 8 bases match TRBD1. J gave up 2 bases and V 4 bases, and 4 bases lay outside the gene matches. This CDR3 has 13 residues. Per the germline V gene, CDR1 is DFQATT and CDR2 is SNEGSKA (reference sequence). The CDR3 DNA follows: TGCAGTGCTACGGACAGGGACCCCTACGAGCAGTACTTC. Translating it yields CSATDRDPYEQYF.

The V call is TRBV6-2 or TRBV6-3, the J call TRBJ2-2, with D possibly being TRBD2 (5 bases). V lost 0 bases and J 6 bases, leaving 11 bases between the germline ends. CDR1 is MNHEY and CDR2 is SVGEGT in the germline V gene. The CDR3 covers 15 residues. CDR3 sequence (DNA): TGTGCCAGCAGTTACTCGAGAGGGTCGGCCGGGGAGCTGTTTTTT. It translates to CASSYSRGSAGELFF.

V usage is TRBV19 and J usage is TRBJ2-7; D is possibly TRBD1 (5 bases). Trimming pared 5 bases from V and 4 bases from J, leaving 18 bases between. Germline-derived CDR1 and CDR2 are LNHDA and SQIVND (reference sequence). This CDR3 has 15 residues. For the CDR3, the DNA is TGTGCCAGTAGTGCCCTGGACACGGCTGGGTACGAGCAGTACTTC. Its translation is CASSALDTAGYEQYF.

This clonotype occurred once. The chain combines TRBV3-1 with TRBJ1-3; D is perhaps TRBD1 (6 bases). The CDR3 runs to 16 residues. Germline CDR1 and CDR2: LGHDT and YNNKEL (reference sequence). The ends were cut back, 4 bases at V and 4 bases at J, with 17 bases in the middle. CDR3 sequence reads: CASSPIRGEAGNTIYF. Written as DNA, the CDR3 is TGTGCCAGCAGCCCCATCAGGGGAGAAGCCGGAAACACCATATATTTT.

The rearrangement uses TRBV20-1 and TRBJ1-2, with 8 bases lining up with TRBD1. Germline V gene data show CDR1 as DFQATT and CDR2 as SNEGSKA (reference sequence). The length of the CDR3 is 11 residues. V was pared by 8 bases and J by 7 bases, with 6 bases of the junction left unmatched. The CDR3 spells CSPRTGSGYTF. In DNA form, the CDR3 reads TGCAGTCCCCGGACAGGGAGTGGCTACACCTTC.

This chain's CDR3 is CASSSTMNTEAFF. The CDR3 DNA reads TGTGCCAGCAGCTCCACCATGAACACTGAAGCTTTCTTT. The chain has TRBV7-2 and TRBJ1-1, with no clear D. Germline V lookup: CDR1 SGHTA, CDR2 FQGNSA. CDR3 length equals 13 residues. V lost 4 bases and J lost 0, with 6 bases in between.

V and J are TRBV18 and TRBJ2-7; the match to TRBD2 covers 13 bases. CDR3 length equals 15 residues. Looked up from germline, CDR1 is KGHSH and CDR2 is LQKENI. After removal of 3 bases from V and 3 bases from J, the junction contained 2 bases not matched to a gene. CDR3 loop: CASSPGTSGIYEQYF. The CDR3 coding sequence is TGTGCCAGCTCACCTGGGACTAGCGGGATCTACGAGCAGTACTTC.

CDR3 sequence: CASSLSPFLRRDNSPLHF. DNA of the CDR3: TGTGCCAGCAGTTTATCCCCATTTTTGCGTAGAGATAATTCACCCCTCCACTTT. This chain connects TRBV27 to TRBJ1-6; D ambiguous. The CDR3 has 18 amino acids. Trimming removed 0 bases at V and 5 bases at J, with 17 bases between. In germline, CDR1 is MNHEY, CDR2 SMNVEV (reference sequence).